This TCR beta chain was sequenced in a study of T cell repertoires in cytomegalovirus infection. Whole-study context: Both a matching HLA type and CMV infection were indicated by public TCR beta signatures.

TCRdb independently ran MiXCR on the reads; one entry per CDR3 protein. The sample shows about 500,000 distinct CDR3 sequences, roughly 34% of them seen only once. From germline, CDR1 is SNHLY and CDR2 FYNNEI. V lost 5 bases and J 6 bases, leaving 16 bases between the germline ends. The CDR3 has 15 amino acids. As for this clonotype: What it binds is not known.

This clonotype was obtained from a human donor in good health (CMV status not recorded). Some clones in this sample may be carry-over from other donors' samples. Sequencing used cultured PBMCs, obtained from culture after CMV antigen stimulation. The V and J genes are TRBV2 and TRBJ2-2; maybe TRBD2 (6 bases). The CDR3 DNA is TGTGCCAGCAGTTTCCCACGGGAGTCCGCCGGGGAGCTGTTTTTT. This sequence encodes CASSFPRESAGELFF.